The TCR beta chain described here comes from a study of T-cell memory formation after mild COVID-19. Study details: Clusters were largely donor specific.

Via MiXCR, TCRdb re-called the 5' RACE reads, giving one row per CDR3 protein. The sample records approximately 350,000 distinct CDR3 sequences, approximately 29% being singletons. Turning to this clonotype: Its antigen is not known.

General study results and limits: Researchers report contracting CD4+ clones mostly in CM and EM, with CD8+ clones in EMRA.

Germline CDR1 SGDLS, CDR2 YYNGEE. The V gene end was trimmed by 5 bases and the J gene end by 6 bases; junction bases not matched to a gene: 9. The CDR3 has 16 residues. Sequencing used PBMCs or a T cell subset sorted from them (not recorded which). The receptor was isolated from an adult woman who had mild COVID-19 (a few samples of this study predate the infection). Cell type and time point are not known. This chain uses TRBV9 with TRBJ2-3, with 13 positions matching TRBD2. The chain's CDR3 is CASSHRTSGRGDTQYF. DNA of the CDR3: TGTGCCAGCAGTCACAGGACTAGCGGGAGAGGTGATACGCAGTATTTT.